This TCR beta chain appears in the sequencing data of a study of Graves' ophthalmopathy and Graves' hyperthyroidism. This CDR3 has 13 amino acids. Germline assignment: CDR1 ENHRY and CDR2 SYGVKD. With V trimmed by 10 bases and J by 5 bases, 5 bases remained unmatched. The sample holds many counts of this clonotype. For repertoire sequencing, the TCR beta CDR3 regions were amplified from RNA transcripts. HTBI primers primed a first-round RT-PCR, and a second-round multiplex PCR followed. MiXCR, applied by TCRdb to the multiplex PCR reads, yields one record per CDR3 protein. The table records hundreds of thousands of distinct CDR3 sequences, roughly 21% of them present only once.

This rearrangement joins TRBV10-3 to TRBJ1-5, with 10 nucleotides matching TRBD1. The sample taken for sequencing was peripheral blood. This clonotype was sampled from a woman aged 18-29 years with stable Graves' hyperthyroidism. CDR3: CASAGTGDQPQHF. The CDR3 nucleotides read TGTGCCAGCGCCGGGACAGGGGATCAGCCCCAGCATTTT.